This T cell receptor beta chain was captured by sequencing in a study of cytomegalovirus exposure and HLA in healthy donors. Study-level findings and limits: TCR beta chains numbering some 160 were designated cytomegalovirus-associated. TCR sequences were mostly rare, though some public TCRs occurred in many donors.

This table comes from immunoSEQ multiplex PCR, and its TCRdb copy is limited to in-frame clones, with some not included. Of about 220,000 clones listed, about 91% were seen once; the top ten hold around 3%. This clone was recorded once. Its antigen is as yet unknown. Germline V gene lookup returns CDR1 SNHLY and CDR2 FYNNEI. Losses at the gene ends were 6 bases for V and 1 base for J; bases not matched to a gene: 5. The CDR3 totals 16 residues. The source material was PBMCs. The sequence derives from a woman between 18 and 29 years old in good health and CMV-seronegative. V is TRBV2 and J is TRBJ2-2, with 10 bases that match TRBD2. CDR3 loop: CASRETSGRNTGELFF. In DNA form, the CDR3 reads TGTGCCAGCAGGGAGACTAGCGGGCGGAACACCGGGGAGCTGTTTTTT.